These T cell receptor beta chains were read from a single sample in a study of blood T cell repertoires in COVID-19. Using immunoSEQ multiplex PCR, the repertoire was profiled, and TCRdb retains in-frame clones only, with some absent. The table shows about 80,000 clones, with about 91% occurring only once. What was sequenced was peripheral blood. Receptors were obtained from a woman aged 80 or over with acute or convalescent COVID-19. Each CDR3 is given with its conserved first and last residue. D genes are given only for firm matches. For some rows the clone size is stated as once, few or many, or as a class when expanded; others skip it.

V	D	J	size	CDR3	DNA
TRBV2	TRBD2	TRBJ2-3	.	CASRKGGGGRTDTQYF	TGTGCCAGCCGGAAGGGGGGCGGGGGGCGCACAGATACGCAGTATTTT
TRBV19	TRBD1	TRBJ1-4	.	CASSILTGGNEKLFF	TGTGCCAGTAGTATTTTAACAGGGGGCAATGAAAAACTGTTTTTT
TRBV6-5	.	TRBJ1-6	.	CASTSGQIYNSPLHF	TGTGCCAGCACCAGCGGGCAGATCTATAATTCACCCCTCCACTTT
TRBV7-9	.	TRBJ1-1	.	CASSSPMNTEAFF	TGTGCCAGCAGCTCCCCTATGAACACTGAAGCTTTCTTT
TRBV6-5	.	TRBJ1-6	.	CASGLPGSPLHF	TGTGCCAGCGGACTTCCGGGATCACCCCTCCACTTT
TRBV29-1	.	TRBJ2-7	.	CSVEDPRAGEGYEQYF	TGCAGCGTTGAAGATCCGAGGGCAGGCGAAGGGTACGAGCAGTACTTC
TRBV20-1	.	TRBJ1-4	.	CSASQSEQINEKLFF	TGCAGTGCTAGTCAGTCTGAACAGATAAATGAAAAACTGTTTTTT
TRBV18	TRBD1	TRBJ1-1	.	CASSLLGTGNTEAFF	TGTGCCAGCTCACTACTAGGGACAGGGAACACTGAAGCTTTCTTT
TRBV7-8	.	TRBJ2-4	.	CASSSAGPNIQYF	TGTGCCAGCAGCTCGGCGGGACCGAACATTCAGTACTTC
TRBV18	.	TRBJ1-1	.	CASSPIGGNTEAFF	TGTGCCAGCTCACCGATCGGAGGGAACACTGAAGCTTTCTTT
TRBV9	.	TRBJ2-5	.	CASSVGQAAGQETQYF	TGTGCCAGCAGCGTAGGACAAGCGGCCGGACAAGAGACCCAGTACTTC
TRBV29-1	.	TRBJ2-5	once	CSVEGDLIETQYF	TGCAGCGTTGAAGGGGACTTGATTGAGACCCAGTACTTC
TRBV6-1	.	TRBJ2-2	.	CASSETGIGTGELFF	TGTGCCAGCAGTGAAACGGGGATAGGAACCGGGGAGCTGTTTTTT
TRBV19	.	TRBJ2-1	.	CASSPTRNNEQFF	TGTGCCAGTAGCCCGACGAGGAACAATGAGCAGTTCTTC